The 14 T cell receptor beta chains in this list originate from one sample, sequenced in a study of blood T cell repertoires in COVID-19 (dated by TCRdb to the early 2020s). Libraries came from the immunoSEQ multiplex PCR assay. In TCRdb, the immuneACCESS table is reduced to in-frame sequences with V and J assigned. These tables do not hold every clone; where another copy was compared, an unresolved V gene accounts for under half, and the others remain unexplained. This sample has fewer than 70,000 clones in its table, and around 88% of those were observed once. The ten biggest clones cover 16% of the sample. The specimen sequenced was peripheral blood. The source of these receptors is a man aged 40-49 years with COVID-19, enrolled during active disease.

J is TRBJ2-5 and V is TRBV29-1; 9 bases match TRBD2. The CDR3 extends over 12 amino acids. The trim removed 5 bases at V and 4 bases at J, leaving 2 bases unmatched. The germline CDR1 and CDR2 sequences are SQVTM and ANQGSEA. CDR3 region: CSVRSGGETQYF. For the CDR3, the DNA is TGCAGCGTTCGTAGCGGGGGAGAGACCCAGTACTTC.

The genes are TRBV9 and TRBJ2-2; maybe TRBD2 (5 bases). The V gene's germline CDR1 is SGDLS and CDR2 YYNGEE. The V end lost 2 bases, the J end lost 1 base, and 12 bases lay between the germline ends. The CDR3 contains 16 residues. The DNA of the CDR3 is TGTGCCAGCAGCGTGCGCCTAGCCGTGAACACCGGGGAGCTGTTTTTT. Translating it yields CASSVRLAVNTGELFF.

The rearrangement uses TRBV10-2 and TRBJ2-3; D perhaps matches TRBD2 (6 bases). V dropped 2 bases and J dropped 6 bases, with 15 bases sitting between them. The CDR3 length is 15 residues. Looked up from germline, CDR1 is WSHSY and CDR2 is SAAADI. The CDR3 region is CASSEVEGGYDTQYF. The CDR3 DNA reads as TGCGCCAGCAGTGAGGTGGAGGGAGGCTATGATACGCAGTATTTT.

The V call is TRBV9, the J call TRBJ2-7, with 7 bases that match TRBD2. There are 14 residues in the CDR3. The V gene's germline CDR1 is SGDLS and CDR2 YYNGEE. The ends lost 0 bases at V and 6 bases at J; junction bases unmatched: 6. The DNA of the CDR3 is TGTGCCAGCAGCGTAGGGTTAGCGGGCCCCGAGCAGTACTTC. Translated: CASSVGLAGPEQYF.

The V gene is TRBV6-6, the J gene TRBJ1-2; 8 bases match TRBD1. CDR3 length equals 16 residues. The V gene end was trimmed by 6 bases and the J gene end by 0 bases; junction bases not matched to a gene: 9. CDR1 is MNHNY and CDR2 is SVGAGI in the germline V gene (reference sequence). The CDR3 bases are TGTGCCAGCAGCCTAAAGACAGGGGAGGCTAACTATGGCTACACCTTC. This encodes CASSLKTGEANYGYTF.

This clone was seen just once. V and J are TRBV7-9 and TRBJ2-3; D is possibly TRBD2 (6 bases). Germline V lookup: CDR1 SEHNR, CDR2 FQNEAQ (reference sequence). The CDR3 length is 15 residues. Trimming cost V 6 bases and J 2 bases, with 15 bases left between them. CDR3 coding DNA: TGTGCCAGCAGGGGGGGACTGACCTTCACAGATACGCAGTATTTT. It translates to CASRGGLTFTDTQYF.

This chain uses TRBV27 with TRBJ1-2; 10 bases match TRBD1. Unmatched junction bases numbered 3, after V lost 5 bases and J lost 6 bases. CDR1 and CDR2 from the germline V gene are MNHEY and SMNVEV (reference sequence). CDR3 length: 13 residues. The CDR3 loop reads CASSDRGQDGYTF. The CDR3 bases are TGTGCCAGCAGTGACAGGGGGCAAGATGGCTACACCTTC.

CDR3 in amino acids: CASNYRQTGLRADTQYF. CDR3 sequence (DNA): TGCGCCAGCAACTACAGACAAACGGGACTCCGAGCAGATACGCAGTATTTT. The rearrangement links TRBV23-1 to TRBJ2-3, with a weak D call TRBD2 (6 bases). TRBV23-1 is an open reading frame, and its role is uncertain. Between the trimmed V and J ends, which lost 7 bases and 4 bases, there was a span of 24 bases. This CDR3 is built from 17 residues.

The chain employs TRBV7-9 and TRBJ2-1; no firm D call. Deletions cut 5 bases from V and 10 bases from J, with 6 bases between. Germline assignment: CDR1 SEHNR and CDR2 FQNEAQ (reference sequence). This CDR3 has 10 amino acids. CDR3 nucleotide sequence: TGTGCCAGCAGCATAGTAGAGCAGTTCTTC. This sequence encodes CASSIVEQFF.

The chain uses TRBV7-9 and TRBJ2-1; D gene ambiguous. The CDR3 consists of 13 residues. Trimming shortened V by 10 bases and J by 3 bases, and 13 bases separated the two germline ends. The V gene's germline CDR1 is SEHNR and CDR2 FQNEAQ (reference sequence). The CDR3 protein is CATSKSSYNEQFF. CDR3 bases: TGTGCCACCTCCAAATCGAGCTACAATGAGCAGTTCTTC.

V and J are TRBV18 and TRBJ2-1, with 10 bases lining up with TRBD1. CDR3 length: 15 residues. Losses at the gene ends were 3 bases for V and 4 bases for J; bases not matched to a gene: 3. The V gene's germline CDR1 is KGHSH and CDR2 LQKENI. The CDR3 here is CASSPGQGIYNEQFF. CDR3 nucleotides: TGTGCCAGCTCACCGGGACAGGGGATTTACAATGAGCAGTTCTTC.

The chain employs TRBV28 and TRBJ1-2, with 7 bases that match TRBD1. The CDR3 runs to 13 residues. Germline V gene sequence: CDR1 MDHEN, CDR2 SYDVKM. The trim removed 2 bases at V and 8 bases at J, leaving 5 bases unmatched. CDR3 sequence (DNA): TGTGCCAGCAGTTTAGAGGGGGCGGACGGCTACACCTTC. Translation gives CASSLEGADGYTF.

CDR3 in amino acids: CASSQDSQPTAYTDTQYF. The CDR3 DNA follows: TGTGCCAGCAGCCAAGATTCTCAACCGACAGCTTACACAGATACGCAGTATTTT. The chain employs TRBV14 and TRBJ2-3; tentative D call: TRBD1 (5 bases). Between the trimmed V and J ends, which lost 0 bases and 2 bases, there was a span of 18 bases. The germline CDR1 and CDR2 sequences are SGHDN and FVKESK. The CDR3 is 18 amino acids.

This chain joins TRBV14 and TRBJ2-7, with D perhaps matching TRBD2 (5 bases). The CDR3 extends over 14 amino acids. Germline lookup yields CDR1 SGHDN and CDR2 FVKESK. Trimming removed 1 base at V and 7 bases at J, with 14 bases between. CDR3 amino acids: CASSQVESRGEQYF. CDR3 bases: TGTGCCAGCAGCCAAGTAGAGTCACGGGGTGAGCAGTACTTC.